Listed here are 9 T cell receptor beta chains from one sample, sequenced in a study of blood T cell repertoires in COVID-19. TCRdb's copy holds only in-frame clones and misses some; the assay was immunoSEQ multiplex PCR. This sample has over 150,000 clones; around 85% occur once, and the top ten carry approximately 7.6%. Sequencing input: peripheral blood. The receptors come from a woman aged 80 or older with COVID-19, enrolled during active disease.

This sequence joins TRBV7-2 and TRBJ1-2; a possible D gene is TRBD1 (5 bases). Germline V gene lookup returns CDR1 SGHTA and CDR2 FQGNSA. Trimming stripped 0 bases from V and 8 bases from J, with 16 bases between. This CDR3 spans 15 amino acids. The CDR3 reads CASSLAEGPTVGYTF. CDR3 DNA: TGTGCCAGCAGCTTAGCGGAGGGACCAACGGTGGGCTACACCTTC.

The rearrangement links TRBV5-1 to TRBJ2-1; the D gene is possibly TRBD2 (5 bases). Germline V gene data show CDR1 as SGHRS and CDR2 as YFSETQ. This CDR3 is built from 17 residues. The germline V and J ends were trimmed by 0 bases and 5 bases, with 18 bases remaining between them. The CDR3: CASSLVLKGVADNEQFF. Here the CDR3 DNA reads TGCGCCAGCAGCTTGGTCCTGAAGGGAGTCGCTGACAATGAGCAGTTCTTC.

The rearrangement joins TRBV7-9 to TRBJ2-3, with D possibly matching TRBD1 (6 bases). Deletions cut 2 bases from V and 0 bases from J, with 6 bases between. This CDR3 spans 14 amino acids. Germline V gene lookup returns CDR1 SEHNR and CDR2 FQNEAQ (reference sequence). The CDR3: CASSLRGSTDTQYF. CDR3 sequence (DNA): TGTGCCAGCAGCTTAAGGGGGAGCACAGATACGCAGTATTTT. The variable domain in full, with the rest retrieved from reference TRBV7-9 and TRBJ2-3, is DTGVSQNPRHKITKRGQNVTFRCDPISEHNRLYWYRQTLGQGPEFLTYFQNEAQLEKSRLLSDRFSAERPKGSFSTLEIQRTEQGDSAMYLCASSLRGSTDTQYFGPGTRLTVL.

The CDR3 here is CASRLSPGTAYGYTF. CDR3 DNA: TGTGCCAGCAGACTAAGTCCCGGGACAGCCTATGGCTACACCTTC. The rearrangement links TRBV7-2 to TRBJ1-2, with TRBD1 matching over 7 bases. V shed 6 bases, J shed 4 bases, and the junction held 11 bases outside the gene matches. Germline V gene data show CDR1 as SGHTA and CDR2 as FQGNSA. The CDR3 has 15 residues.

The V and J genes are TRBV10-2 and TRBJ1-3; 8 bases are shared with TRBD1. Germline trimming cut 6 bases from V and 4 bases from J; bases unmatched to any gene: 5. The CDR3 totals 14 residues. Per germline, CDR1 WSHSY and CDR2 SAAADI. The DNA of the CDR3 is TGCGCCAGCAGCCCCAGGGGGCTCGGAAACACCATATATTTT. Translating gives CASSPRGLGNTIYF.

The chain uses TRBV24-1 and TRBJ2-1; D perhaps matches TRBD2 (6 bases). CDR1 is KGHDR and CDR2 is SFDVKD in the germline V gene. Deletions cut 1 base from V and 0 bases from J, with 15 bases between. The CDR3 length is 18 residues. The CDR3 region is CATSDFAGTAGSYNEQFF. CDR3 sequence (DNA): TGTGCCACCAGTGATTTCGCGGGGACTGCCGGCTCCTACAATGAGCAGTTCTTC.

Remarks on this clone: This same CDR3 is encoded by further DNA sequences in the sample. This chain links TRBV3-1 (or the pseudogene TRBV3-2) with TRBJ1-1, with TRBD1 matching 7 bases. V was pared by 3 bases and J by 5 bases, with 6 bases of the junction left unmatched. The CDR3 consists of 14 residues. Germline V gene sequence: CDR1 LGHDT, CDR2 YNNKEL (reference sequence). The chain's CDR3 is CASSHNRGGTEAFF. CDR3 DNA: TGTGCCAGCAGCCATAACAGGGGAGGTACTGAAGCTTTCTTT.

This chain joins TRBV7-9 and TRBJ2-1, with 10 bases fitting TRBD2. CDR1 is SEHNR, CDR2 FQNEAQ, per germline (reference sequence). The CDR3 spans 15 residues. The V and J ends lost 5 bases and 8 bases, in that order; junction bases with no gene match: 9. The CDR3 spells CASSQSGGAVDEQFF. The CDR3 DNA is TGTGCCAGCAGCCAGAGCGGGGGGGCTGTAGATGAGCAGTTCTTC.

This chain connects TRBV12-3 or TRBV12-4 to TRBJ2-7; the D gene is possibly TRBD1 (6 bases). The V end lost 6 bases, the J end lost 2 bases, and 11 bases lay between the germline ends. The CDR3 has 13 residues. CDR3 bases: TGTGCCAGCAGACATGGACAGACCTACGAGCAGTACTTC. Translation gives CASRHGQTYEQYF.